This T cell receptor beta chain is drawn from a study of tumor and adjacent non-tumor tissue in lung cancer. RNA was extracted from bulk tissue without any cell sorting. General observations from the study: Normal lung showed higher cumulative top 100 clone frequency than tumor. TCR diversity was significantly greater in tumor than normal lung tissue.

CDR3 size: 13 residues. The germline V gene has CDR1 SGHAT and CDR2 FQDESV (reference sequence). About this clonotype itself: Its antigen is unidentified. One end of the junction varies from germline; a read error may be responsible.

Three rounds of nested PCR, following a modified ARM-PCR protocol, produced the TCRbeta library. TCRdb redid the calling of the multiplex PCR reads with MiXCR, one entry per CDR3 protein. Found here are over 110,000 distinct CDR3 sequences, around 60% of them singletons; the top ten hold roughly 18%. The receptor comes from a man aged 55 to 70 with small cell lung cancer. The chain is built from TRBV11-1 and TRBJ2-3, with a tentative D call TRBD2 (5 bases). The sequenced material came from lung tumor tissue. This chain's CDR3 is CACKGARTDMQYF. Here the CDR3 DNA reads TGTGCCTGCAAGGGAGCCCGCACAGATATGCAGTATTTT.